This T cell receptor beta chain came from a study of cytomegalovirus exposure and HLA in healthy donors. CDR1 and CDR2 from the germline V gene are SQVTM and ANQGSEA. The junction had 3 bases not matched to a gene; V was cut back by 4 bases and J by 4 bases. The length of the CDR3 is 12 residues. PCR used 60 Vbeta primers and 13 Jbeta primers. Here immunoSEQ multiplex PCR was the method, and the copy in TCRdb shows in-frame clones only, minus some. Here the sample spans around 130,000 clones, more than 70% being singletons. V and J are TRBV29-1 and TRBJ2-5, with 7 bases identical to TRBD1. The sequencing input was PBMCs. The TCR originated in a woman aged 30 to 39 in good health and CMV-seropositive. The CDR3 sequence: CSVATGVETQYF. CDR3 DNA sequence: TGCAGCGTTGCCACAGGGGTAGAGACCCAGTACTTC.